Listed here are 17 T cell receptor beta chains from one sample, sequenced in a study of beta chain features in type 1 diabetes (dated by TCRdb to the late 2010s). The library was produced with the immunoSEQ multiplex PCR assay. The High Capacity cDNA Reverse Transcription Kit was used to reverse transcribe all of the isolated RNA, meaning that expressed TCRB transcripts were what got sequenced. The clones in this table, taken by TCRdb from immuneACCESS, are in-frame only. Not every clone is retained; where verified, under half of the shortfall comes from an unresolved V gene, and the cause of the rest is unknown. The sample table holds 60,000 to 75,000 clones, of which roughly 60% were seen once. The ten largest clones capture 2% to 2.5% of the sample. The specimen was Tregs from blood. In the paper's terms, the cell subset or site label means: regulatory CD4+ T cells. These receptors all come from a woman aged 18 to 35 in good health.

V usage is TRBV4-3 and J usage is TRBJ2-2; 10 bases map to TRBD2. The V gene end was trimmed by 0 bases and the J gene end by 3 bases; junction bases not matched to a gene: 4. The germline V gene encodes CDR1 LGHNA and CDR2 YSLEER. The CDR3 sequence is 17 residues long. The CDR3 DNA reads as TGCGCCAGCAGCCAAGAATTAGCGGGGGGTTACACCGGGGAGCTGTTTTTT. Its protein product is CASSQELAGGYTGELFF.

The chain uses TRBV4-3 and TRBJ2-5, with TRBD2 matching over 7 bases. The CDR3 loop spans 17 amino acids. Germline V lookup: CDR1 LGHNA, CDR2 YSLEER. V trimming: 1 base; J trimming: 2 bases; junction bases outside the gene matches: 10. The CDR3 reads CASSQAHLSAGQETQYF. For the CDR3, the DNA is TGCGCCAGCAGCCAAGCCCACCTTTCAGCGGGGCAAGAGACCCAGTACTTC.

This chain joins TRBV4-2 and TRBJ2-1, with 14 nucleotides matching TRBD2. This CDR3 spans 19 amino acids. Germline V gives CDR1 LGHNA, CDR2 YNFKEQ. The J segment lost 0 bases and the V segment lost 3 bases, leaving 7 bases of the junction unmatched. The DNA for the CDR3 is TGTGCCAGCAGCCAGGAACCGGGACTAGCGGGAGCCTCCTACAATGAGCAGTTCTTC. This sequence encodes CASSQEPGLAGASYNEQFF.

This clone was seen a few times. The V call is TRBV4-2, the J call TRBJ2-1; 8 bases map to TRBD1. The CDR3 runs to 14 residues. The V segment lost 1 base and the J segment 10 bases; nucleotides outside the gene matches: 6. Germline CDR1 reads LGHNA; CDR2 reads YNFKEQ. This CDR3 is CASSQGTGTKEQFF. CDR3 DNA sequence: TGTGCCAGCAGCCAAGGGACAGGGACAAAGGAGCAGTTCTTC.

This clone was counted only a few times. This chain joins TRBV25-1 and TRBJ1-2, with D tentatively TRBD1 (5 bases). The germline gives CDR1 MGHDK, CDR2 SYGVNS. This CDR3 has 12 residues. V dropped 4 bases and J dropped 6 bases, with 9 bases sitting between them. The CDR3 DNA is TGTGCCAGCAGTGGGGGCTCGGATGGCTACACCTTC. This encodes CASSGGSDGYTF.

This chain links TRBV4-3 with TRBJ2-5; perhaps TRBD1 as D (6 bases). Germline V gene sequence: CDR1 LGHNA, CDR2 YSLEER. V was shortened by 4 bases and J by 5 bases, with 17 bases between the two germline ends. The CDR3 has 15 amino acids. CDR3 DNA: TGCGCCAGCAGCCTGACAGGTTCGGCAGGGGAGACCCAGTACTTC. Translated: CASSLTGSAGETQYF.

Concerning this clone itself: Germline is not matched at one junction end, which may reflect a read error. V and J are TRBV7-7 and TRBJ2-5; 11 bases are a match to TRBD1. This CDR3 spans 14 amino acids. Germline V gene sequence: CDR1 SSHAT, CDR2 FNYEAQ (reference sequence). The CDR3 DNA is TGTGCTAGCAGTCCCGGGACAGGGGGAGAGACCCAGTACTTC. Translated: CASSPGTGGETQYF.

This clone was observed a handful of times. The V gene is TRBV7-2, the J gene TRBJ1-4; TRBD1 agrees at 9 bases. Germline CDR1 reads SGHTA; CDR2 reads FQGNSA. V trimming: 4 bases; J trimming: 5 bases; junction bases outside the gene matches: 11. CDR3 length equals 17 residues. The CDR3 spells CASSSAGSGTGNEKLFF. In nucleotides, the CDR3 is TGTGCCAGCAGCTCAGCCGGGTCCGGGACAGGGAATGAAAAACTGTTTTTT.

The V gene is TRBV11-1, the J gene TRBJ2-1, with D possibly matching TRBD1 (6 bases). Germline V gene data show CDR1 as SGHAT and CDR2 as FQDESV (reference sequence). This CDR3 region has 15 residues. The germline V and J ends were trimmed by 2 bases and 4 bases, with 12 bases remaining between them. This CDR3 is CASSLQGTTYNEQFF. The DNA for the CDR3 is TGTGCCAGCAGCTTACAAGGGACAACATACAATGAGCAGTTCTTC.

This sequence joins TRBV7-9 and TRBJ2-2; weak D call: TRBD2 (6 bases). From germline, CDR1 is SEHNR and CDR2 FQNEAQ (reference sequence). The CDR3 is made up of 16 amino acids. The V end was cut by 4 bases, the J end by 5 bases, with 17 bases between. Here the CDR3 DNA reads TGTGCCAGCAGCTCCGCAGCGGGCGTTGAAACCGGGGAGCTGTTTTTT. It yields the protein CASSSAAGVETGELFF. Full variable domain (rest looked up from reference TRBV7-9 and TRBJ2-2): DTGVSQNPRHKITKRGQNVTFRCDPISEHNRLYWYRQTLGQGPEFLTYFQNEAQLEKSRLLSDRFSAERPKGSFSTLEIQRTEQGDSAMYLCASSSAAGVETGELFFGEGSRLTVL.

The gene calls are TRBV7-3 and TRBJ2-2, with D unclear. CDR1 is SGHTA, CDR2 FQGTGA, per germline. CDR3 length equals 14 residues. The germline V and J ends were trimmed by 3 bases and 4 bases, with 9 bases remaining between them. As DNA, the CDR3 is TGTGCCAGCAGCTTTGGCGGCTTCACCGGGGAGCTGTTTTTT. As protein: CASSFGGFTGELFF. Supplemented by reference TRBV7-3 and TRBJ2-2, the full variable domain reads GAGVSQTPSNKVTEKGKYVELRCDPISGHTALYWYRQSLGQGPEFLIYFQGTGAADDSGLPNDRFFAVRPEGSVSTLKIQRTERGDSAVYLCASSFGGFTGELFFGEGSRLTVL.

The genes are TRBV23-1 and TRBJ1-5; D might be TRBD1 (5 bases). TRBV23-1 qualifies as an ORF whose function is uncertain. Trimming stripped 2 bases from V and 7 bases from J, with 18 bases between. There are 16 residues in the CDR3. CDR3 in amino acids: CASSQGGADWRQPQHF. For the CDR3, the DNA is TGCGCCAGCAGTCAAGGAGGGGCTGATTGGCGGCAGCCCCAGCATTTT.

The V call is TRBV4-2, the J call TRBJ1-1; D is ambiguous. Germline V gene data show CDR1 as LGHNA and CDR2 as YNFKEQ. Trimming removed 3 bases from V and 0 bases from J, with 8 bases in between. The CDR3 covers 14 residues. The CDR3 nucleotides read TGTGCCAGCAGCCAGATAGACATGAACACTGAAGCTTTCTTT. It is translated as CASSQIDMNTEAFF.

CDR3 protein: CASRPDSPKNIQYF. CDR3 sequence (DNA): TGTGCCAGCAGACCGGACAGTCCTAAAAACATTCAGTACTTC. The chain uses TRBV7-3 and TRBJ2-4; TRBD1 might be the D (6 bases). V shed 6 bases and J shed 4 bases, with 13 bases lying between them. There are 14 residues in the CDR3. Germline V gene lookup returns CDR1 SGHTA and CDR2 FQGTGA.

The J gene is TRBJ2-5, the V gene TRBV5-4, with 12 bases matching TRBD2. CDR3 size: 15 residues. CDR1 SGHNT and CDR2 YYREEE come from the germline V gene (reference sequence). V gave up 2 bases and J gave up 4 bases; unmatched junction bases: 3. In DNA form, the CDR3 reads TGTGCCAGCAGCTTCGGACTAGCGGGGAGAGAGACCCAGTACTTC. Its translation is CASSFGLAGRETQYF. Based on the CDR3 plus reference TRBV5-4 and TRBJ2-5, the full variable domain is ETGVTQSPTHLIKTRGQQVTLRCSSQSGHNTVSWYQQALGQGPQFIFQYYREEENGRGNFPPRFSGLQFPNYSSELNVNALELDDSALYLCASSFGLAGRETQYFGPGTRLLVL.

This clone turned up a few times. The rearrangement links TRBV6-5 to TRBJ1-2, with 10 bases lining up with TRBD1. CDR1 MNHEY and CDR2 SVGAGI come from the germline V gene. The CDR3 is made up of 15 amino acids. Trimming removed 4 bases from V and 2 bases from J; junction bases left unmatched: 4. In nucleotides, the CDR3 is TGTGCCAGCAGTTCTCCGGGACAGGGGAACTATGGCTACACCTTC. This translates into CASSSPGQGNYGYTF.

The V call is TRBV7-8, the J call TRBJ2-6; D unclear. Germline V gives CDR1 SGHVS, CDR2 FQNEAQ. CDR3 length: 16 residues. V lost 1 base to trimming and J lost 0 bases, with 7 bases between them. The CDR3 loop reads CASSLGAASGANVLTF. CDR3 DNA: TGTGCCAGCAGCTTAGGGGCTGCCTCTGGGGCCAACGTCCTGACTTTC.